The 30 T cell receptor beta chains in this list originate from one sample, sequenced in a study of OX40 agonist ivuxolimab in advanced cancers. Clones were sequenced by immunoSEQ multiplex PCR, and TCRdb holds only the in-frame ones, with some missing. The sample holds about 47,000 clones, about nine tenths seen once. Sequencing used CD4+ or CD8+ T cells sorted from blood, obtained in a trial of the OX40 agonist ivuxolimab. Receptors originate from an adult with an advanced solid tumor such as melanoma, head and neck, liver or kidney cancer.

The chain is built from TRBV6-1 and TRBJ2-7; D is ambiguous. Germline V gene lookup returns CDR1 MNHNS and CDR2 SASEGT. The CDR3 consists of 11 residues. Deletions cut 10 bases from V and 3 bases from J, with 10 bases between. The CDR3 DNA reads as TGTGCCACCCACGCCATCTACGAGCAGTACTTC. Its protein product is CATHAIYEQYF.

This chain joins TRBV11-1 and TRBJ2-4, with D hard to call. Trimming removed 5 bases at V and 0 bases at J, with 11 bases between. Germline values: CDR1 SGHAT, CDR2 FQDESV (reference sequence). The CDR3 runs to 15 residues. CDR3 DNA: TGTGCCAGCAGCACCCAAACCCTAGCCAAAAACATTCAGTACTTC. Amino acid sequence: CASSTQTLAKNIQYF. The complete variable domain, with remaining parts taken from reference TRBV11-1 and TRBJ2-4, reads EAEVAQSPRYKITEKSQAVAFWCDPISGHATLYWYRQILGQGPELLVQFQDESVVDDSQLPKDRFSAERLKGVDSTLKIQPAELGDSAMYLCASSTQTLAKNIQYFGAGTRLSVL.

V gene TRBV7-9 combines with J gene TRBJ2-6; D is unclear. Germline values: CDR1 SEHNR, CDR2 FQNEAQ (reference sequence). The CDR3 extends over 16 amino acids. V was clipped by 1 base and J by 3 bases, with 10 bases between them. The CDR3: CASSLVIGYGANVLTF. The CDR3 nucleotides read TGTGCCAGCAGCTTAGTTATAGGGTATGGGGCCAACGTCCTGACTTTC. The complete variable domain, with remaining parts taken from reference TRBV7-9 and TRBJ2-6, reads DTGVSQNPRHKITKRGQNVTFRCDPISEHNRLYWYRQTLGQGPEFLTYFQNEAQLEKSRLLSDRFSAERPKGSFSTLEIQRTEQGDSAMYLCASSLVIGYGANVLTFGAGSRLTVL.

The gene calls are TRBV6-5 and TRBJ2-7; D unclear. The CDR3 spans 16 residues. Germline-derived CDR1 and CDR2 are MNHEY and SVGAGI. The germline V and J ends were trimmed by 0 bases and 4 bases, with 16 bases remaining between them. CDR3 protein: CASSYSPDPFRYEQYF. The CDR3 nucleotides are TGTGCCAGCAGTTACTCGCCAGACCCCTTCCGTTACGAGCAGTACTTC.

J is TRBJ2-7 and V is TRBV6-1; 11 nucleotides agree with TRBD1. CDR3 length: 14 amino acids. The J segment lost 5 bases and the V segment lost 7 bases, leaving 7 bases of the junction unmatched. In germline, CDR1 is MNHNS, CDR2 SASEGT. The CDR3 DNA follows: TGTGCCAGCACGCTTGGACAGGGGGCCCACGAGCAGTACTTC. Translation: CASTLGQGAHEQYF.

CDR3 in amino acids: CAIRSLTSSYNEQFF. DNA of the CDR3: TGTGCCATCAGATCGTTGACTAGCTCCTACAATGAGCAGTTCTTC. This chain joins TRBV10-3 and TRBJ2-1; TRBD2 might be the D (6 bases). Germline CDR1 is ENHRY and CDR2 is SYGVKD. The CDR3 runs 15 residues. The V end was cut by 6 bases, the J end by 0 bases, with 12 bases between.

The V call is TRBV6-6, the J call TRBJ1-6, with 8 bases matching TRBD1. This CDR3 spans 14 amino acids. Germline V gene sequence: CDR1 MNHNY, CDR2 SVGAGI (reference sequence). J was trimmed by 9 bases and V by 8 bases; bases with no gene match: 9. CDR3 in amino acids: CASCWDRIGSPLHF. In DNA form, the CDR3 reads TGTGCCAGCTGTTGGGACAGGATTGGTTCACCCCTCCACTTT.

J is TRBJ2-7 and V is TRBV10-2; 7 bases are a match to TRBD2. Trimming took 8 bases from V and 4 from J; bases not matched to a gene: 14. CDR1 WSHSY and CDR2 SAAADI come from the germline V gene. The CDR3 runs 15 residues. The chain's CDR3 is CASLTVGRERYEQYF. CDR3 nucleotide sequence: TGCGCCAGCCTCACAGTGGGGCGGGAGCGGTACGAGCAGTACTTC.

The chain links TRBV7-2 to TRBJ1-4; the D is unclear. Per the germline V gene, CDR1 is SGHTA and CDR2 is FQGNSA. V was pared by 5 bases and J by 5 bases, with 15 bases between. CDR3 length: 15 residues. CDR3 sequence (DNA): TGTGCCAGCAGCCGTGGAGGGTTAGGGAATGAAAAACTGTTTTTT. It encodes CASSRGGLGNEKLFF.

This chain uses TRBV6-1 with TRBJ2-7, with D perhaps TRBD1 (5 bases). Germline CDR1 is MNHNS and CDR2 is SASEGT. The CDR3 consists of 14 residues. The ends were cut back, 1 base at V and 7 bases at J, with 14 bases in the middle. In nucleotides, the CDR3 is TGTGCCAGCAGTGAAGATGGCGGACAATGGGAGCAGTACTTC. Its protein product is CASSEDGGQWEQYF.

The CDR3 nucleotides read TGTGCAAGTCGAGATTTTAGAGGGGACTTGCCGAGCTCCTACGAGCAGTACTTC. Translation gives CASRDFRGDLPSSYEQYF. The chain uses TRBV12-2 and TRBJ2-7; the listed D gene, TRBD2, was not tested against the DNA. TRBV12-2 is assigned pseudogene status. There are 18 residues in the CDR3.

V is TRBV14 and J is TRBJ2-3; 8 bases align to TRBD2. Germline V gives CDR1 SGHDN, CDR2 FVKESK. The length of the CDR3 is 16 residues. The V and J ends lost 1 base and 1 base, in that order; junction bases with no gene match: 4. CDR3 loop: CASSQGSGKGTDTQYF. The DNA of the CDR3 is TGTGCCAGCAGCCAAGGTAGCGGGAAGGGCACAGATACGCAGTATTTT.

The CDR3 nucleotides are TGCAGCGTTTCTAGGGACATAGACTCTGGGGCCAACGTCCTGACTTTC. Translation gives CSVSRDIDSGANVLTF. The chain couples TRBV29-1 to TRBJ2-6; the D gene is possibly TRBD1 (6 bases). CDR3 length: 16 residues. Germline V CDR1 and CDR2: SQVTM, ANQGSEA. V shed 5 bases and J shed 0 bases, with 14 bases lying between them. Looking up the rest from reference TRBV29-1 and TRBJ2-6 gives the full variable domain: SAVISQKPSRDICQRGTSLTIQCQVDSQVTMMFWYRQQPGQSLTLIATANQGSEATYESGFVIDKFPISRPNLTFSTLTVSNMSPEDSSIYLCSVSRDIDSGANVLTFGAGSRLTVL.

CDR3 bases: TGTGCCAGCAGTTTCGACTACAGGGGTCCTGGGGAGCAGTACTTC. Translation gives CASSFDYRGPGEQYF. The chain links TRBV9 to TRBJ2-7; 7 bases match TRBD1. From germline, CDR1 is SGDLS and CDR2 YYNGEE. The V and J ends lost 5 bases and 7 bases, in that order; junction bases with no gene match: 15. The CDR3 has 15 residues. The full variable domain, completed using reference TRBV9 and TRBJ2-7, is DSGVTQTPKHLITATGQRVTLRCSPRSGDLSVYWYQQSLDQGLQFLIQYYNGEERAKGNILERFSAQQFPDLHSELNLSSLELGDSALYFCASSFDYRGPGEQYFGPGTRLTVT.

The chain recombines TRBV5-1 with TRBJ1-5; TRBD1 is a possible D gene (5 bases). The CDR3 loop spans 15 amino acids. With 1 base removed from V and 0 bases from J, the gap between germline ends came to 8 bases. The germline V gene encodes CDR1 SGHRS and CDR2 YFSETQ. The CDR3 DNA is TGCGCCAGCAGCTTGTCAGGGATTAGCAATCAGCCCCAGCATTTT. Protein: CASSLSGISNQPQHF.

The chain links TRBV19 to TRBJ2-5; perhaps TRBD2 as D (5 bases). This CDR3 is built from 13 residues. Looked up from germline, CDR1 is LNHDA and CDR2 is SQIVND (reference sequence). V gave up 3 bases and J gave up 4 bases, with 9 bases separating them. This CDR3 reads CASSMSLAETQYF. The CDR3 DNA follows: TGTGCCAGTAGTATGAGCCTAGCAGAGACCCAGTACTTC.

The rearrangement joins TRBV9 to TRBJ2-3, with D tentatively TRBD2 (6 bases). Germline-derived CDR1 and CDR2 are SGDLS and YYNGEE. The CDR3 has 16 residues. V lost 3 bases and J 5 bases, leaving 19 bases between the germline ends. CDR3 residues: CASSARASDAGDTQYF. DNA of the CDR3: TGTGCCAGCAGCGCGCGGGCTAGCGATGCTGGAGATACGCAGTATTTT.

CDR3 sequence reads: CASSEYHGVVEQYF. CDR3 bases: TGTGCCAGCAGCGAATATCATGGGGTAGTCGAGCAGTACTTC. The chain is built from TRBV6-1 and TRBJ2-5, with D unclear. The DNA matches TRBJ2-7 better at its end, which makes the J call doubtful. Germline-derived CDR1 and CDR2 are MNHNS and SASEGT. The CDR3 contains 14 residues.

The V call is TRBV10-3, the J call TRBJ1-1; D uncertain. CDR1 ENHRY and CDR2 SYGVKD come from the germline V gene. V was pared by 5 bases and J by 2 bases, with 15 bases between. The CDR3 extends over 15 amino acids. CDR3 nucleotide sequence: TGTGCCATCAGTTGGAATGTGAGAGGAAACACTGAAGCTTTCTTT. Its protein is CAISWNVRGNTEAFF.

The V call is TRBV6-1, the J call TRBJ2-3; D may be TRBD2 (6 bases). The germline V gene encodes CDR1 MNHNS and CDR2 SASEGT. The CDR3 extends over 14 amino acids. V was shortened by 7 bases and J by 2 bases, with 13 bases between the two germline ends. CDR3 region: CASTTGTDTDTQYF. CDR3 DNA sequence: TGTGCCAGCACAACCGGGACTGACACAGATACGCAGTATTTT.

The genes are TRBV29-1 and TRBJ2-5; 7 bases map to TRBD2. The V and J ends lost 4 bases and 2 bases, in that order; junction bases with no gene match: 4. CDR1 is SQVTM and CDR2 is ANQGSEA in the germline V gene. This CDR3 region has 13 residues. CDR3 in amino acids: CSVASRGQETQYF. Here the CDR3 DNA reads TGCAGCGTTGCATCGCGGGGGCAAGAGACCCAGTACTTC. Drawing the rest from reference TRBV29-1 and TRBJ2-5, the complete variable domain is SAVISQKPSRDICQRGTSLTIQCQVDSQVTMMFWYRQQPGQSLTLIATANQGSEATYESGFVIDKFPISRPNLTFSTLTVSNMSPEDSSIYLCSVASRGQETQYFGPGTRLLVL.

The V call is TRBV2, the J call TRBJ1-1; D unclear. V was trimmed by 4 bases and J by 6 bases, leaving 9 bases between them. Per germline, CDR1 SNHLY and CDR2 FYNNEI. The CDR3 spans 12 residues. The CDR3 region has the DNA TGTGCCAGCAGTGGCCGCGGCGCTGAAGCTTTCTTT. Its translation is CASSGRGAEAFF. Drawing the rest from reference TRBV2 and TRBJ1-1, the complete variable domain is EPEVTQTPSHQVTQMGQEVILRCVPISNHLYFYWYRQILGQKVEFLVSFYNNEISEKSEIFDDQFSVERPDGSNFTLKIRSTKLEDSAMYFCASSGRGAEAFFGQGTRLTVV.

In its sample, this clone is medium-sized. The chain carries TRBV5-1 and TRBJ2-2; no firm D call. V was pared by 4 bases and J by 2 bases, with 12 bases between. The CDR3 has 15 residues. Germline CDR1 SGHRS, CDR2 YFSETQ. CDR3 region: CASSPQTHNTGELFF. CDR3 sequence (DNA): TGCGCCAGCAGCCCGCAGACACATAACACCGGGGAGCTGTTTTTT. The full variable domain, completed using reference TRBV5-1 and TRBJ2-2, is KAGVTQTPRYLIKTRGQQVTLSCSPISGHRSVSWYQQTPGQGLQFLFEYFSETQRNKGNFPGRFSGRQFSNSRSEMNVSTLELGDSALYLCASSPQTHNTGELFFGEGSRLTVL.

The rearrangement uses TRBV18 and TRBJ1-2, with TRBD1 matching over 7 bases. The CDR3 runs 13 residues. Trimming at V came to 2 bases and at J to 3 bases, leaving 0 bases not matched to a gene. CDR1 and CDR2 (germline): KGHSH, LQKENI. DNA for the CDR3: TGTGCCAGCTCACCAGGGACAGACTATGGCTACACCTTC. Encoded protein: CASSPGTDYGYTF.

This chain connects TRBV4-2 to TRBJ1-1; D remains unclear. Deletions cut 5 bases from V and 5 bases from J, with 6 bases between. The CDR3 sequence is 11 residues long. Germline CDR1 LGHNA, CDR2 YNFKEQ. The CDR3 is CASSSRTEAFF. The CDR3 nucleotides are TGTGCCAGCAGCTCTAGGACTGAAGCTTTCTTT.

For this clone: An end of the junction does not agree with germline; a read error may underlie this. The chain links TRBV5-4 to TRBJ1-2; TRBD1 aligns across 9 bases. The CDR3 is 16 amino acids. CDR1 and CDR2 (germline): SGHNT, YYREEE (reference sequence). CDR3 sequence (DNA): TGTGCCAGCAGCTTAGGGACAGGGAACAATCTTAGAGCTATGGCATTC. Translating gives CASSLGTGNNLRAMAF.

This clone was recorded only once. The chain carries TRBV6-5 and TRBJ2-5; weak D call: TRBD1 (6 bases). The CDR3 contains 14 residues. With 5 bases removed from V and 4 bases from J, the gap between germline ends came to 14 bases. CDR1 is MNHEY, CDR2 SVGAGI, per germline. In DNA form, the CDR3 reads TGTGCCAGCAGTAGGGACACCGGGATAGAGACCCAGTACTTC. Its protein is CASSRDTGIETQYF.

The CDR3 DNA reads TGTGCCAGCAGTGAGGGGGCTCCCACTGAAGCTTTCTTT. Translated, it gives CASSEGAPTEAFF. The chain recombines TRBV2 with TRBJ1-1, with D maybe TRBD1 (6 bases). Germline CDR1 and CDR2: SNHLY and FYNNEI. Trimming stripped 3 bases from V and 4 bases from J, with 9 bases between. The length of the CDR3 is 13 residues.

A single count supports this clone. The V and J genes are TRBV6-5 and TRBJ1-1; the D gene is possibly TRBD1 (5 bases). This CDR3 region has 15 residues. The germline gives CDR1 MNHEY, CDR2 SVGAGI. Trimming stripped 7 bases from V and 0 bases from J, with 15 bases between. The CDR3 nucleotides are TGTGCCAGCACCCTGGGTGGGGGAATGAACACTGAAGCTTTCTTT. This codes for CASTLGGGMNTEAFF.

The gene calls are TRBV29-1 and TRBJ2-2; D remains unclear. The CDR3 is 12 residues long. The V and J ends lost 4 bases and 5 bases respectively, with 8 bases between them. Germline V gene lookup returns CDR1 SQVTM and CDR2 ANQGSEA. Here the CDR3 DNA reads TGCAGCGTTGTTGGCACAACCGGGGAGCTGTTTTTT. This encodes CSVVGTTGELFF.